This entry lists 2 T cell receptor beta chains sequenced from one sample in a study of blood T cell repertoires in COVID-19 (dated by TCRdb to 2019 to 2021). Preparation of the library involved the immunoSEQ multiplex PCR assay. Here the immuneACCESS table is served through TCRdb, limited to in-frame sequences with V and J called. Missing clones are a known gap in these copies; in checked studies unresolved V genes cover under half, and the rest lacks a known reason. A total of roughly 110,000 clones appear in this sample, approximately 85% of them only once. In total, the top ten clones hold approximately 7.9% of the sample. The sample was peripheral blood. The source of these receptors is a man aged 70-80 years with acute or convalescent COVID-19.

This sequence joins TRBV2 and TRBJ1-5; TRBD1 might be the D (5 bases). CDR3 length: 14 amino acids. Germline CDR1 is SNHLY and CDR2 is FYNNEI. Between the trimmed V and J ends, which lost 1 base and 6 bases, there was a span of 10 bases. The CDR3 sequence: CASSEVSGVQPQHF. Written as DNA, the CDR3 is TGTGCCAGCAGTGAAGTGTCGGGGGTTCAGCCCCAGCATTTT. The full variable domain, with the rest looked up from reference TRBV2 and TRBJ1-5, is EPEVTQTPSHQVTQMGQEVILRCVPISNHLYFYWYRQILGQKVEFLVSFYNNEISEKSEIFDDQFSVERPDGSNFTLKIRSTKLEDSAMYFCASSEVSGVQPQHFGDGTRLSIL.

This clone came up a few times. This sequence joins TRBV5-1 and TRBJ2-3; 9 bases map to TRBD2. The CDR3 covers 17 residues. Germline trimming cut 4 bases from V and 2 bases from J; bases unmatched to any gene: 11. CDR1 SGHRS and CDR2 YFSETQ come from the germline V gene. DNA of the CDR3: TGCGCCAGCAGCACACCACTAAGCGGGGGGAACACAGATACGCAGTATTTT. Its translation: CASSTPLSGGNTDTQYF.